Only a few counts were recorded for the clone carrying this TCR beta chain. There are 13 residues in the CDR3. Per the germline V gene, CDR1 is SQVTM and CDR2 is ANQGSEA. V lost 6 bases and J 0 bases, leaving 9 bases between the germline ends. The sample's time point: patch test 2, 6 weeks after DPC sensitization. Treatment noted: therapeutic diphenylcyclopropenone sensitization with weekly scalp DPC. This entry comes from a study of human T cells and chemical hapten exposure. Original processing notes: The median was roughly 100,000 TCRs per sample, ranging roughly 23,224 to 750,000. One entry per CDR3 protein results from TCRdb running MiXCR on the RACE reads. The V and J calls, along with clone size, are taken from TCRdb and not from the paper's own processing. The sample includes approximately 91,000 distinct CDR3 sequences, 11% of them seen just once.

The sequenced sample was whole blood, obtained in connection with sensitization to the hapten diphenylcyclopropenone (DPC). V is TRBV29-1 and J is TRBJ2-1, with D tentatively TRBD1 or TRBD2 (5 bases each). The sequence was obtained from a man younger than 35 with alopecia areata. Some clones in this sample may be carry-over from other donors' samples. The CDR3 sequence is CSVGTDSYNEQFF. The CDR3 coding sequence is TGCAGCGTAGGGACGGACTCCTACAATGAGCAGTTCTTC.